Sequencing of this TCR beta chain was carried out in a study of T cell changes during pregnancy in multiple sclerosis. The germline V gene has CDR1 GTSNPN and CDR2 SVGIG (reference sequence). The CDR3 sequence is 15 residues long. V gave up 7 bases and J gave up 7 bases; unmatched junction bases: 12. Some clones are missing from TCRdb's copy, which holds only in-frame ones; the method was immunoSEQ multiplex PCR. The table includes about 49,000 clones, approximately 90% detected once. The sequenced sample was CD4+ T cells from peripheral blood mononuclear cells, obtained in the second trimester of pregnancy. The sequence derives from a female donor in good health, enrolled as a control in a pregnancy study. The chain couples TRBV30 to TRBJ2-2, with 10 positions matching TRBD2. In nucleotides, the CDR3 is TGTGCCTTGGGCCCAGCGGGGGGGTCGCACGGGGAGCTGTTTTTT. Translating it yields CALGPAGGSHGELFF.